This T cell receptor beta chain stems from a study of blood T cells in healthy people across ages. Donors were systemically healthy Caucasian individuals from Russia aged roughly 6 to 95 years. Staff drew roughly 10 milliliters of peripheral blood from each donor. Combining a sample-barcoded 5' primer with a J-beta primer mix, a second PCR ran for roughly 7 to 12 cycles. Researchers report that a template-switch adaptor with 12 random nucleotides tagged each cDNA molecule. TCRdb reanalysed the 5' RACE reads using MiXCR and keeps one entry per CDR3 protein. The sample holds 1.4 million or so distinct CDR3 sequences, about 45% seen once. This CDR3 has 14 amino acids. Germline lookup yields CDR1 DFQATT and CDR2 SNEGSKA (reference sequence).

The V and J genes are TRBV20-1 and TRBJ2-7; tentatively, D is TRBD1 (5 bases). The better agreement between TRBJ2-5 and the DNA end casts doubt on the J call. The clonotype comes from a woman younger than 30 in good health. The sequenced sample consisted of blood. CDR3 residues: CSAVGLSGPETQYF. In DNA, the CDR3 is TGCAGTGCCGTAGGGTTGTCAGGGCCGGAGACCCAGTACTTC.